Listed here are 9 T cell receptor beta chains from one sample, sequenced in a study of cytomegalovirus exposure and HLA in healthy donors. Only in-frame clones appear in the TCRdb table, and some are missing; sequencing was by immunoSEQ multiplex PCR. The sample includes about 160,000 clones, roughly 91% seen only once; the top ten take 4.2%. The sample taken for sequencing was PBMCs. These receptors all stem from a man younger than 30 in good health and CMV-seropositive.

This clone has just a few counts. The J gene is TRBJ2-7, the V gene TRBV5-1; D may be TRBD2 (6 bases). V dropped 5 bases and J dropped 5 bases, with 14 bases sitting between them. The CDR3 has 13 residues. Germline assignment: CDR1 SGHRS and CDR2 YFSETQ. This chain's CDR3 is CASSSGGRDEQYF. The DNA for the CDR3 is TGCGCCAGCAGTTCCGGAGGGCGGGACGAGCAGTACTTC.

The J gene is TRBJ2-1, the V gene TRBV4-1; perhaps TRBD2 as D (6 bases). In germline, CDR1 is MGHRA, CDR2 YSYEKL. Between the trimmed V and J ends, which lost 1 base and 3 bases, there was a span of 13 bases. CDR3 length equals 16 residues. The CDR3 reads CASSQAPSSDYNEQFF. CDR3 in DNA: TGCGCCAGCAGCCAAGCGCCGTCTAGCGACTACAATGAGCAGTTCTTC.

This chain uses TRBV19 with TRBJ2-7; 8 nucleotides align to TRBD2. Per the germline V gene, CDR1 is LNHDA and CDR2 is SQIVND (reference sequence). With 9 bases clipped from V and 3 bases from J, the junction kept 13 bases outside the gene matches. This CDR3 is built from 15 residues. The CDR3 here is CASRLSLAGGYEQYF. For the CDR3, the DNA is TGTGCCAGCAGACTCTCACTGGCGGGGGGCTACGAGCAGTACTTC.

In this sample, this clone turned up once. DNA of the CDR3: TGTGCCAGCAGCTTAGGGACACTAATTGACGAGCAGTACTTC. It translates to CASSLGTLIDEQYF. The V call is TRBV7-3, the J call TRBJ2-7, with a weak D call TRBD1 (6 bases). Between the trimmed V and J ends, which lost 2 bases and 5 bases, there was a span of 13 bases. Germline V CDR1 and CDR2: SGHTA, FQGTGA. This CDR3 is built from 14 residues. The entire variable domain, with the rest obtained from reference TRBV7-3 and TRBJ2-7, is as follows: GAGVSQTPSNKVTEKGKYVELRCDPISGHTALYWYRQSLGQGPEFLIYFQGTGAADDSGLPNDRFFAVRPEGSVSTLKIQRTERGDSAVYLCASSLGTLIDEQYFGPGTRLTVT.

V usage is TRBV29-1 and J usage is TRBJ2-7, with 8 bases lining up with TRBD1. CDR3 length: 13 residues. The V gene's germline CDR1 is SQVTM and CDR2 ANQGSEA. V lost 7 bases and J lost 0; bases outside the gene matches: 5. In nucleotides, the CDR3 is TGCAGCGCCGGTACAGGGGGCTCCTACGAGCAGTACTTC. Translation: CSAGTGGSYEQYF.

The J gene is TRBJ1-2, the V gene TRBV4-1; 7 nucleotides align to TRBD1. Germline CDR1 reads MGHRA; CDR2 reads YSYEKL. The CDR3 is 18 amino acids. Trimming removed 0 bases from V and 6 bases from J; junction bases left unmatched: 16. The chain's CDR3 is CASSQDETGSSESDGYTF. CDR3 in DNA: TGCGCCAGCAGCCAAGATGAGACAGGGTCCTCGGAATCGGATGGCTACACCTTC.

This rearrangement joins TRBV4-1 to TRBJ2-1; TRBD1 matches 7 bases. The CDR3 runs to 13 residues. V lost 5 bases to trimming and J lost 6 bases; unmatched junction nucleotides: 4. Germline lookup yields CDR1 MGHRA and CDR2 YSYEKL. CDR3 in DNA: TGCGCCAGCAGCACGACAGGGTCCAATGAGCAGTTCTTC. Protein sequence: CASSTTGSNEQFF.

The J gene is TRBJ1-1, the V gene TRBV6-5; the D gene is possibly TRBD1 (5 bases). The CDR3 consists of 13 residues. From germline, CDR1 is MNHEY and CDR2 SVGAGI. V dropped 1 base and J dropped 7 bases, with 10 bases sitting between them. The CDR3 bases are TGTGCCAGCAGTTACTTCCGGGGGTATGAAGCTTTCTTT. This encodes CASSYFRGYEAFF.

The chain recombines TRBV2 with TRBJ2-3, with 7 nucleotides matching TRBD2. Germline V lookup: CDR1 SNHLY, CDR2 FYNNEI. V dropped 6 bases and J dropped 6; count of bases not matched to a gene: 15. The CDR3 covers 16 residues. CDR3 coding DNA: TGTGCCAGCAGATCCACCGGGACTATCCCCAGGGATACGCAGTATTTT. It yields the protein CASRSTGTIPRDTQYF.